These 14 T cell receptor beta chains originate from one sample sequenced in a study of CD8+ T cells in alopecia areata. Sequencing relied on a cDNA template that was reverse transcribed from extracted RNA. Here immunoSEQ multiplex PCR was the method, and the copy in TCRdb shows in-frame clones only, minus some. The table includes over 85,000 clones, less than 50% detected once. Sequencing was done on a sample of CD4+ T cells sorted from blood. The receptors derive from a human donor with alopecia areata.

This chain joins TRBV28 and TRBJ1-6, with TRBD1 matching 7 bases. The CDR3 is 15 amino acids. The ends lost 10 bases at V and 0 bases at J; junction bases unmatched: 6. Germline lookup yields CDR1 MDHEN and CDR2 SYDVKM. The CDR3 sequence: CATLDRSSYNSPLHF. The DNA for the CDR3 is TGTGCCACCTTGGACAGGAGCTCCTATAATTCACCCCTCCACTTT.

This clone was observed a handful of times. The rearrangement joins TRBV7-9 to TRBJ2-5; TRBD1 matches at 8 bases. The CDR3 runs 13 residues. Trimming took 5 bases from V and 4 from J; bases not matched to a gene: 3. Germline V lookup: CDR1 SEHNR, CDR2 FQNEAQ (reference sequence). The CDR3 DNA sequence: TGTGCCAGCAGCCTGACAGGGGTAGAGACCCAGTACTTC. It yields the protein CASSLTGVETQYF.

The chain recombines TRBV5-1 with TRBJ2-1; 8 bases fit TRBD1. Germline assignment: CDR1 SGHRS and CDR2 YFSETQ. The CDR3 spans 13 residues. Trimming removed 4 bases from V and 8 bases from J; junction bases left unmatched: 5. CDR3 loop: CASSIRDRYEQFF. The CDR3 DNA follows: TGCGCCAGCAGCATAAGGGACAGGTATGAGCAGTTCTTC.

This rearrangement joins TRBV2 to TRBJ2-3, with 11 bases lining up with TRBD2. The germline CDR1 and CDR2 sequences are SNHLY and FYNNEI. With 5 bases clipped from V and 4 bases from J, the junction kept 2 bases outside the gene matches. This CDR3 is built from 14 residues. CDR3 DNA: TGTGCCAGCAGTAAGACTAGCGGGGCAGATACGCAGTATTTT. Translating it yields CASSKTSGADTQYF.

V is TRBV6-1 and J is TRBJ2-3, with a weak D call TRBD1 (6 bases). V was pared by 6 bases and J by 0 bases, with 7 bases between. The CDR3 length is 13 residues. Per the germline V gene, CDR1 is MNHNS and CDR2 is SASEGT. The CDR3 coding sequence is TGTGCCAGCAGGGGGGCCAGCACAGATACGCAGTATTTT. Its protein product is CASRGASTDTQYF.

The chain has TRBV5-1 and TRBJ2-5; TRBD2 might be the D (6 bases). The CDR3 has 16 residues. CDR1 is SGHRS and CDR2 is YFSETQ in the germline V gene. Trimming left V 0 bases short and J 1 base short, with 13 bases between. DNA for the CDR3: TGCGCCAGCAGCTTGGGAGGGGAGGAACTCCAAGAGACCCAGTACTTC. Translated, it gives CASSLGGEELQETQYF. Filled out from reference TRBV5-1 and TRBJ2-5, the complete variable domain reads KAGVTQTPRYLIKTRGQQVTLSCSPISGHRSVSWYQQTPGQGLQFLFEYFSETQRNKGNFPGRFSGRQFSNSRSEMNVSTLELGDSALYLCASSLGGEELQETQYFGPGTRLLVL.

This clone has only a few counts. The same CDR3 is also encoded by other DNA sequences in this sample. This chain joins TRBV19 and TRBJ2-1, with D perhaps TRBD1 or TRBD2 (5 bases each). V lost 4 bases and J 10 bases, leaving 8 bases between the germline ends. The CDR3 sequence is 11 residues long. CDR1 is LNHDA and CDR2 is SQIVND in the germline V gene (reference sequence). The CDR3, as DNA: TGTGCCAGTAGTAGGGGGTTGGAGCAGTTCTTC. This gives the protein CASSRGLEQFF.

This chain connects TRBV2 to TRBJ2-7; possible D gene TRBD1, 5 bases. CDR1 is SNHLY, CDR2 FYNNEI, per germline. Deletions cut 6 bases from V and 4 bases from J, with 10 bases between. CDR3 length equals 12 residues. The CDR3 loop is CASSSKGYEQYF. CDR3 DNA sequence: TGTGCCAGCAGCTCCAAGGGGTACGAGCAGTACTTC.

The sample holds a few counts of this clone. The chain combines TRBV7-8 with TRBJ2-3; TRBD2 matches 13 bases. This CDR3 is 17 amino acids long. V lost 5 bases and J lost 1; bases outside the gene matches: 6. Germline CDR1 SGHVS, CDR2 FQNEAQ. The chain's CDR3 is CASSPTSGGLRTDTQYF. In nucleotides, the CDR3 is TGTGCCAGCAGCCCGACTAGCGGGGGGCTCCGCACAGATACGCAGTATTTT. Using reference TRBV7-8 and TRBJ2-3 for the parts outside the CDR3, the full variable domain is GAGVSQSPRYKVAKRGQDVALRCDPISGHVSLFWYQQALGQGPEFLTYFQNEAQLDKSGLPSDRFFAERPEGSVSTLKIQRTQQEDSAVYLCASSPTSGGLRTDTQYFGPGTRLTVL.

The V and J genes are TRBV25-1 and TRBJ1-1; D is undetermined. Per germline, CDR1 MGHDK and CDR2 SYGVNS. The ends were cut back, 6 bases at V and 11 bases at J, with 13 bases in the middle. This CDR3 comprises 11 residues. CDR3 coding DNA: TGTGCCAGCAGCCATCACCCATACGCTTTCTTT. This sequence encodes CASSHHPYAFF.

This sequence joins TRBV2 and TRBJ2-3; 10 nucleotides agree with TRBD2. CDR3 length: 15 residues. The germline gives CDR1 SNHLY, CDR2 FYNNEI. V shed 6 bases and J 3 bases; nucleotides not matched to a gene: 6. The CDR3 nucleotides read TGTGCCAGCAGCATAAGGACTAGCGGTACAGATACGCAGTATTTT. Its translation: CASSIRTSGTDTQYF.

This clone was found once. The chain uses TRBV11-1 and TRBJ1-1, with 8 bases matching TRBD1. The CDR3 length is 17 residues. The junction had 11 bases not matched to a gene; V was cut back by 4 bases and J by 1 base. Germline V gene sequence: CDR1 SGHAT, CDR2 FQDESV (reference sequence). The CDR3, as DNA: TGTGCCAGCAGCTCTCGACAGGGGCCTGTCGCGAACACTGAAGCTTTCTTT. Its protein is CASSSRQGPVANTEAFF. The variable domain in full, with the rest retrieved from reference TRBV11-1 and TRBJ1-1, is EAEVAQSPRYKITEKSQAVAFWCDPISGHATLYWYRQILGQGPELLVQFQDESVVDDSQLPKDRFSAERLKGVDSTLKIQPAELGDSAMYLCASSSRQGPVANTEAFFGQGTRLTVV.

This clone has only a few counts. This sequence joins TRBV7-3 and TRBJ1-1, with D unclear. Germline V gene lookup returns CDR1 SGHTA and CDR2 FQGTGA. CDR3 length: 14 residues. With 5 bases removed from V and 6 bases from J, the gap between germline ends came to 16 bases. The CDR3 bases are TGTGCCAGCAGCCCGGCGTCTGGGCACTCTGAAGCTTTCTTT. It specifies CASSPASGHSEAFF.

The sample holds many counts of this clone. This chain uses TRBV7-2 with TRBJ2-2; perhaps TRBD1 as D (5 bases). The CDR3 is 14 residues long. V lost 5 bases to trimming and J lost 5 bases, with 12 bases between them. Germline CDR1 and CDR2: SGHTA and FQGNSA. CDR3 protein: CASSRDSSTGELFF. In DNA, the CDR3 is TGTGCCAGCAGCCGAGACAGCTCGACCGGGGAGCTGTTTTTT.